This T cell receptor (beta chain) was documented in a study of cytomegalovirus exposure and HLA in healthy donors. About this clone itself: The antigen is undetermined.

Study-level results: The authors enumerated over 150 TCR beta chains as linked to cytomegalovirus.

This PCR relied on a set of 60 Vbeta primers and 13 Jbeta primers. TCRdb keeps only in-frame clones here, not all; method: immunoSEQ multiplex PCR. The table records about 180,000 clones, 72% of them present only once. The receptor was isolated from a human donor in good health. Material for sequencing was PBMCs.

The CDR3 nucleotides are TGTGCCACCAGGAGGACAGGGGTCGGGGAGCTGTTTTTT. Protein product: CATRRTGVGELFF. The chain couples TRBV19 to TRBJ2-2; 9 bases fit TRBD1. The CDR3 covers 13 residues. The germline gives CDR1 LNHDA, CDR2 SQIVND (reference sequence). J gave up 7 bases and V 10 bases, and 7 bases lay outside the gene matches.